The present entry profiles one TCR beta chain with its context. The table lists this clone with a count of one. No cognate antigen has been identified for it. No much larger clone exists at a distance of one base, and base qualities are not known. Using the deep immunoSEQ assay, TCR CDR3 regions were amplified from genomic DNA by multiplex PCR. For each cell subset, the extracted genomic DNA was distributed evenly across all wells of several immunoSEQ 96-well plates, and each plate served as one replicate. For sorted subsets, each replicate PCR was loaded with around 220 ng genomic DNA, equivalent to about 30,000 T cell genomes. The purified libraries were quantified using a Qubit 3.0 fluorometer, sized with a Bioanalyzer 2100, and then quantified again using the KAPA Library Quantification kit. A separate single-read 150-cycle Illumina NextSeq 550 flow cell was used to sequence each immunoSEQ 96-well plate. Concerning the study's data processing: Because only junctional sequences without quality scores were contained in the immunoSEQ output, filtering matching that applied to full-length reads could not be performed. Sequences were annotated with PyIR, a Python wrapper for IgBLAST v1.9, and V/J genes and CDR3 were assigned using IMGT germline references. Reads with weak V/J assignments (E-value above 1e-6), missing CDR3, stop codons, out-of-frame junctions, or ambiguous translated residues were removed. V3J clonotypes were defined as sequences sharing the same inferred V gene, J gene, and CDR3 amino acid sequence. To compute the percentage overlap between repertoires, the number of shared unique clonotypes was divided by the size of the smaller repertoire. RTK rarefaction, the Chao1 estimator, and Recon v2.1 estimates of unobserved clonotypes were used to assess repertoire richness. Generation probabilities were computed with OLGA for all TCRbeta clonotypes obtained by the gDNA method from a few donors. The immuneACCESS repertoire file appears here via TCRdb, limited to in-frame rearrangements. These files lack a portion of the clones; in checked studies, under half of the deficit traces to unresolved V genes, and the cause of the others is not known. Clonal size and the V and J genes are those of that table, whereas D and trimming came from the DNA. Present in this sample are approximately 2.5 million clones, 80% to 95% of which were seen just once. The ten largest clones add up to 0.36% of the sample.

This sample was taken from a study of shared clonotypes between healthy human individuals (dated by TCRdb to the early 2020s). The study in broad terms: Two women and a few men aged 18 to 49 years were included in the cohort. For each donor, CD4 naive and CD4 memory were each given three plates, CD8 naive was given two plates, and CD8 memory was given one plate. To estimate repertoire size and how much clonotypes are shared between individuals, the study performed deep sequencing of blood TCR repertoires from about five healthy adults. Libraries were prepared and TCR repertoires were sequenced by different laboratories using diverse techniques, in order to increase sequencing depth and limit assay-specific biases. Each donor's leukapheresis produced roughly between roughly 0.85 and 9.5 billion PBMCs.

Healthy HIV-negative adults with no recently reported acute infections or vaccinations were included as donors. Only Caucasian adults living in Nashville, Tennessee, USA were represented among the donors. CD4+ T cells were enriched by magnetic negative selection; naive cells were then positively selected on CD45RA, and the negative fraction formed the memory subset. After blood collection by leukapheresis, PBMCs were isolated using Ficoll-Histopaque density gradient centrifugation and then cryopreserved in the vapor phase of liquid nitrogen. Analytical flow cytometry was used to check the purity and quantity of each magnetically sorted T cell population. Genomic DNA was isolated from each sorted fraction and quantified by UV absorbance on a Nanodrop 2000c. From a lookup of the germline V gene (reference sequence), CDR1 and CDR2 are SGHNT and YYREEE. At the junction V is shortened by 0 bases and J by 4 bases, with 4 bases in between. From the cysteine through the phenylalanine, the CDR3 covers 12 amino acids. The kept DNA is CDR3 alone, 36 bases in frame from the first base.

General findings and caveats noted by the study authors: Naive subsets generally had larger estimated clonotype richness than memory subsets did. Compared with non-shared clonotypes, clonotypes shared by all four sorted-subset donors had higher generation probabilities. Sampling was restricted to blood, and TCR repertoires in tissue are likely to differ from TCR repertoires in blood. Based on pairwise subsampling, the degree of clonotype sharing among donors was expected to be affected by sequencing depth. Because the study included only a small number of donors, the genetic and exposure-history diversity represented was limited. Across a few donors, approximately 4.9% of naive CD4, roughly 3.5% of naive CD8, approximately 2.5% of memory CD4, and roughly 0.41% of memory CD8 clonotypes were shared. Even with the large sequencing depth, rarefaction of the sorted-subset datasets indicated that sequencing was incomplete.

Source material: naive CD4+ T cells from PBMCs. What the cell subset or site label conveys for this sample: CD45RA+ positively selected. This sequence originates from a man aged 18 to 30 in good health. Some clones in this sample may be carry-over from other donors' samples. The chain is assembled from TRBV5-4 and TRBJ1-2, with an unclear D gene assignment. The CDR3 in this case is CASSLDIYGYTF. The sequenced DNA is TGTGCCAGCAGCTTGGACATCTATGGCTACACCTTC.